This record covers a single TCR beta chain. V shed 5 bases and J shed 3 bases, with 16 bases lying between them. This CDR3 has 15 residues. The record originates from a study of T-cell memory formation after mild COVID-19. Study in general: TCR clusters were mostly confined to one donor each.

TCRdb analysed the 5' RACE reads with MiXCR anew, one entry per CDR3 protein. The table shows about 500,000 distinct CDR3 sequences, with roughly 22% occurring only once. V usage is TRBV12-3 or TRBV12-4 and J usage is TRBJ1-2; the D gene is possibly TRBD1 (5 bases). The sequence was collected from an adult woman who had mild COVID-19 (a few samples of this study predate the infection). Cell type and time point are not known. The sample taken for sequencing was PBMCs or a T cell subset sorted from them (not recorded which). The CDR3 nucleotides are TGTGCCAGCAGTCCCATCAGGGCGGAGTACTATGGCTACACCTTC. Translation: CASSPIRAEYYGYTF.